Given below is one TCR beta chain in context. Its antigen is currently unknown. This sample was included in a study of T cell responses to AZD1222 COVID-19 vaccine. Using immunoSEQ multiplex PCR, the repertoire was profiled, and TCRdb retains in-frame clones only, with some absent. The sample has approximately 98,000 clones, approximately 89% seen once; the top ten hold roughly 3.2%. Study-wide findings and caveats: Spike as a whole was targeted by vaccine-associated CD4 TCRs, dominant at 160-218 and 743-854. When two AZD1222 doses had been given, Spike-specific TCR breadth and depth rose. Donors were chiefly white British, with a greater number of females, and clonal diversity was perhaps underestimated.

Germline V lookup: CDR1 MNHEY, CDR2 SVGAGI. The V and J ends lost 3 bases and 8 bases respectively, with 7 bases between them. The CDR3 totals 11 residues. The receptor was derived from an adult in good health. Sequences were derived from peripheral blood, sampled on day 0 of MenACWY control vaccination. The chain joins TRBV6-5 to TRBJ1-2; D unclear. CDR3 sequence reads: CASSYGRGYTF. Written as DNA, the CDR3 is TGTGCCAGCAGTTATGGGAGGGGCTACACCTTC.